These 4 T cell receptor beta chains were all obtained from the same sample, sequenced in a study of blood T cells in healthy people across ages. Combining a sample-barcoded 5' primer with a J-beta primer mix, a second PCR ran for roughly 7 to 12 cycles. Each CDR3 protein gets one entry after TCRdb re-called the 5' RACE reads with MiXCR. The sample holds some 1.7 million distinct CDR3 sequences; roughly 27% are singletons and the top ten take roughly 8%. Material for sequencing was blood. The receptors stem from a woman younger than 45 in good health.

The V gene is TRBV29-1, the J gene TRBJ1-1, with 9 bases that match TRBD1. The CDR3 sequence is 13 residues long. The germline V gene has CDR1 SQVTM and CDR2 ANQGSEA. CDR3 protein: CGESQGARAEAFF. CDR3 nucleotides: TGCGGCGAATCACAGGGGGCGCGCGCTGAAGCTTTCTTT.

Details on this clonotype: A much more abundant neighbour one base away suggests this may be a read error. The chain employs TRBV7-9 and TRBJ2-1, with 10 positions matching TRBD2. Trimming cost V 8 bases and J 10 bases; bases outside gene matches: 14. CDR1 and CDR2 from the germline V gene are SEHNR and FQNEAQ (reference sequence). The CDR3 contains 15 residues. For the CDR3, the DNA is TGTGCCAGCGCCTCCCCCGGGACTAGCGACCACGAGCAGTTCTTC. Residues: CASASPGTSDHEQFF.

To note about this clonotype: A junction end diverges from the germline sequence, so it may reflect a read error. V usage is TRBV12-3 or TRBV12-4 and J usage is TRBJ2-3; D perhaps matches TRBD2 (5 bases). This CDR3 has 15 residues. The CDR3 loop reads CASSLALRRLDTEYF. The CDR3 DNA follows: TGTGCCAGCAGTTTGGCCCTACGGAGGCTAGATACGGAGTATTTT.

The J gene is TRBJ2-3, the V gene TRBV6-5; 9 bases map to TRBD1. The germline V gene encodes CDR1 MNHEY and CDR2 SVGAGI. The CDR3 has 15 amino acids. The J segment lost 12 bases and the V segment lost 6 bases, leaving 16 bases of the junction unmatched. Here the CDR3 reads CASRSSYRGQETQYF. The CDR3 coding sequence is TGTGCCAGCAGATCCTCCTACAGGGGGCAAGAGACCCAGTATTTT.